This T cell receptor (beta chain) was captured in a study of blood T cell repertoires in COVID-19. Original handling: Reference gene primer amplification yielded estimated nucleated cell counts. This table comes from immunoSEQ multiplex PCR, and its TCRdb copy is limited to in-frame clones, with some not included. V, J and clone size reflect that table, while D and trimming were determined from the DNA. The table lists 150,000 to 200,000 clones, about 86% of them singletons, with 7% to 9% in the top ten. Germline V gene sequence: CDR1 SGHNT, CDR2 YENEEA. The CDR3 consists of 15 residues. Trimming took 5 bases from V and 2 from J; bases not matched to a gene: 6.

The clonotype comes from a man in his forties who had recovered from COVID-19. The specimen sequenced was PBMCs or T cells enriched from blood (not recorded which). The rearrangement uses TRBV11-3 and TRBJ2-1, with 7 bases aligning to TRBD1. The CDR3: CASSGGQKAYNEQFF. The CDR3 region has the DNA TGTGCCAGCAGCGGGGGACAGAAGGCCTACAATGAGCAGTTCTTC.